This TCR beta chain emerged from a study of T cells after yellow fever vaccination. Germline V CDR1 and CDR2: SGHVS, FQNEAQ. The CDR3 covers 12 residues. Losses at the gene ends were 4 bases for V and 5 bases for J; bases not matched to a gene: 2. TCRdb re-derived calls from the 5' RACE reads in MiXCR, one entry per CDR3 protein. This sample carries 450,000 to 550,000 distinct CDR3 sequences, about a fifth of them seen once, and the ten largest clones take 16%. Whole-study results and caveats: Clones from primary vaccination mostly reappeared after the booster (roughly 97% CD4, just over 85% CD8).

A few counts support this clonotype. Its antigen is not identified. This chain links TRBV7-8 with TRBJ2-7; 7 bases agree with TRBD2. This material consisted of PBMCs, taken around 3 weeks after the first yellow fever vaccination. This TCR came from a man between 18 and 35 years old who received the YFV17D yellow fever vaccine. The CDR3 is CASSWGGNEQYV. Here the CDR3 DNA reads TGTGCCAGCAGCTGGGGGGGGAACGAGCAGTACGTC.